The source of this T cell receptor (beta chain) is a study of blood T cell repertoires in COVID-19 (dated by TCRdb to the early 2020s). At the level of the whole study: Samples from collaborators originated in the United States, Italy and Spain and spanned both the acute and convalescent phases of COVID-19. The prospective study material was composed of cDNA or gDNA derived from T cells, B-cell-depleted T cells, or PBMCs. Deeply sampled blood TCRbeta repertoires from subjects exposed to, actively infected with, or recovered from COVID-19 were included in the dataset. The repertoires were made available in a free public database intended to serve as a resource for research on the immune response to SARS-CoV-2. Samples came from the ongoing ImmuneRACE study (first 160 participants) plus 1,254 subjects from 6 global collaborators. A de-identified subject ID, COVID-19 status, age in years and sex were almost always included in the sample metadata. Where available, HLA class I and class II types were taken from metadata supplied by the sample provider and were not determined by assay-based typing. Results the study describes overall, beyond this receptor: The quantity of clinical and demographic metadata differed by source and by participant and was supplied without curation.

With regard to this clone: This receptor's antigen is unknown. No clone much larger than this one lies a single base away; base qualities are absent.

TCRbeta CDR3 regions were amplified from genomic DNA using the immunoSEQ Assay, a bias-controlled multiplex PCR. Under the source paper's analysis protocol: The number of nucleated cells in each sample was estimated from the amplification of reference gene primers within the assay. To quantify the absolute abundance of each unique TCRbeta CDR3 rearrangement, sequence reads were collapsed and filtered. For each sample, productive Simpson clonality was calculated as the square root of Simpson's diversity index across productive rearrangements. The clones in this table, taken by TCRdb from immuneACCESS, are in-frame only. Not every clone is retained; where verified, under half of the shortfall comes from an unresolved V gene, and the cause of the rest is unknown. V, J and clone size are those of that table, while D and trimming were read from the DNA. The sample table contains more than 65,000 clones; only one count was recorded for 70% to 85% of them. Of the sample, 35% to 45% is held by the ten largest clones.

Each collaborating institution followed its own protocols to collect whole blood in K2EDTA tubes. Collaborator samples were shipped for TCRbeta analysis as frozen whole blood, isolated PBMCs, or DNA extracted from either sample type. Sequencing was carried out using peripheral blood. The TCR originated in a woman in her 70s with acute or convalescent COVID-19.

Here is the DNA: TGTGCCAGCAGCTTAGCAGTGACACTTGGAAGCACAGATACGCAGTATTTT. This gives the protein CASSLAVTLGSTDTQYF. This receptor chain uses TRBV7-2 and TRBJ2-3, with an unclear D gene assignment. The germline V gene sets CDR1 to SGHTA and CDR2 to FQGNSA. The CDR3 holds 17 amino acids from the cysteine to the phenylalanine. Solely the CDR3 DNA is kept, with 51 bases framed from the first base. V sheds 0 bases and J sheds 0 bases, leaving 13 bases between their ends.